The T cell receptor (beta chain) under discussion was sequenced for a study of glioma-infiltrating T cells. This clonotype was seen many times. The antigen remains unidentified. Germline V CDR1 and CDR2: MDHEN, SYDVKM. V was pared by 5 bases and J by 5 bases, with 12 bases between. The CDR3 consists of 14 residues. Using RNA template, CDR3s of TCR alpha and beta were amplified with iRepertoire arm-PCR. One-step reverse transcription and amplification started from around 100-400 ng of tissue mRNA or PBMC total RNA. TCRdb re-derived calls from the multiplex PCR reads in MiXCR, one entry per CDR3 protein. The data contain about 22,000 distinct CDR3 sequences, 20% to 25% of them singletons. Study observations and caveats: Above-expected tissue-blood divergence occurred in all gliomas, most in low-grade ones. Very few CDR3 sequences were shared between tissue and blood.

The chain recombines TRBV28 with TRBJ1-4; D gene uncertain. The source material was glioma tissue, nonneoplastic brain tissue, or PBMCs (not recorded which). The clonotype originates from a human donor with low-grade glioma or glioblastoma, undergoing nonglioma brain surgery, or in good health (not recorded which). CDR3 in amino acids: CASSRRLLNEKLFF. The CDR3 nucleotides are TGTGCCAGCAGTCGCCGGTTGTTGAATGAAAAACTGTTTTTT.